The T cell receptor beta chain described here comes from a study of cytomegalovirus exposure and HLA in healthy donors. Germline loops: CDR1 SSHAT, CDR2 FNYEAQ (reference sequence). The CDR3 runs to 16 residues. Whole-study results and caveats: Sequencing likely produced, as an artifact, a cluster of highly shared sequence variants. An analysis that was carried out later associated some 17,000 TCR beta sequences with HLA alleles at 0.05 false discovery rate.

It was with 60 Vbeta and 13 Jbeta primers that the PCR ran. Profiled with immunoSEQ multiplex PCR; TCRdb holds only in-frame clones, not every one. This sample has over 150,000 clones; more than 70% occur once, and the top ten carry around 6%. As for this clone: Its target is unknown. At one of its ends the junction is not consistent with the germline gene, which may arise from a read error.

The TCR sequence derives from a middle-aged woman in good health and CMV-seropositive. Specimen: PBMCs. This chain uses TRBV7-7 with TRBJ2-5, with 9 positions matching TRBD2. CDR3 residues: CASSLRAGGPSETQYF. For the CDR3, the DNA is TGTGCTAGCAGCTTAAGGGCGGGAGGGCCGTCGGAGACCCAGTACTTC.